This T cell receptor (beta chain) was sequenced during a study of response to subunit inactivated influenza vaccine. The table lists this clonotype with a few counts. Its antigen is currently unknown. TCRdb re-called the RT-PCR reads through MiXCR, storing one row per CDR3 protein. The sample has 150,000 or so distinct CDR3 sequences, around 9.9% seen once. The germline gives CDR1 MDHEN, CDR2 SYDVKM. V gave up 6 bases and J gave up 8 bases; unmatched junction bases: 13. The CDR3 covers 16 residues. Overall study findings and caveats: Each seasonal influenza vaccination, the authors suggested, recruits few new T cells.

V usage is TRBV28 and J usage is TRBJ2-2, with 9 positions matching TRBD2. The origin of this receptor is a man aged 45-60 years who received an inactivated influenza vaccine. The material was non-naive T cells sorted from PBMCs, obtained roughly 46 days after vaccination. The CDR3 DNA reads as TGTGCCAGCAGAAGCTTTAAGCGGGGGGCTCGTGGGGAGCTGTTTTTT. This translates into CASRSFKRGARGELFF.